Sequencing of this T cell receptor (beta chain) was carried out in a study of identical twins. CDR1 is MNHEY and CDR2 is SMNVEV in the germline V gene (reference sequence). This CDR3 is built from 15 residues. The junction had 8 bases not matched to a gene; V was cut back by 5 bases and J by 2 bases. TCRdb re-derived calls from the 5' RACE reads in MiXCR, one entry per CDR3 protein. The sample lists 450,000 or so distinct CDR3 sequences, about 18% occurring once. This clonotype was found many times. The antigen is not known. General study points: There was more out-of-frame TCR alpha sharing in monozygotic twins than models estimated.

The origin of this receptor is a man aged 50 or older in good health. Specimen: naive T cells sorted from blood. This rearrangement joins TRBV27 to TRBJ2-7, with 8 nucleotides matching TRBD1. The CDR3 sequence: CASSPDRGGPYEQYF. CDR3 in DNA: TGTGCCAGCAGTCCTGACAGGGGTGGCCCCTACGAGCAGTACTTC.